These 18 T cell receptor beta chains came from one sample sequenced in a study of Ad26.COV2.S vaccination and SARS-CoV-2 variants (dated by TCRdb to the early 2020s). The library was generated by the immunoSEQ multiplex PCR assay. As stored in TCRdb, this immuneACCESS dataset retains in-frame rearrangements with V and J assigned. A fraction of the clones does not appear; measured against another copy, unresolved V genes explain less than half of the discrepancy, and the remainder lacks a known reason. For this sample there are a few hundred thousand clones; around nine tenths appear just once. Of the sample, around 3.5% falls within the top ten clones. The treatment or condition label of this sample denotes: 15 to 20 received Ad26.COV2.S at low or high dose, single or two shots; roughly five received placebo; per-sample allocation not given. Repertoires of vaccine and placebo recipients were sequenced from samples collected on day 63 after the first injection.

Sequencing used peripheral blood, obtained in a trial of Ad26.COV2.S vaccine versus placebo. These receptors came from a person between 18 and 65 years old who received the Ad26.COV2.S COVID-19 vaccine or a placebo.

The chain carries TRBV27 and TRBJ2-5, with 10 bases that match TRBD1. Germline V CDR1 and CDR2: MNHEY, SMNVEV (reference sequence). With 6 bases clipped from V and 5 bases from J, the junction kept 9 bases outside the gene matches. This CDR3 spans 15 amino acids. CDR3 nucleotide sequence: TGTGCCAGCAGAGATGCCGGGACAGGGGTCGAGACCCAGTACTTC. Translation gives CASRDAGTGVETQYF.

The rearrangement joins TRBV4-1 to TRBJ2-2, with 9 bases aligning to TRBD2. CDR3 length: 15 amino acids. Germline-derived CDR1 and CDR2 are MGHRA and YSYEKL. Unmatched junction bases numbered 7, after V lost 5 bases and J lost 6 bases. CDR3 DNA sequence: TGCGCCAGCAGCACGGGACTAGCTAGGGCCGGGGAGCTGTTTTTT. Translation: CASSTGLARAGELFF.

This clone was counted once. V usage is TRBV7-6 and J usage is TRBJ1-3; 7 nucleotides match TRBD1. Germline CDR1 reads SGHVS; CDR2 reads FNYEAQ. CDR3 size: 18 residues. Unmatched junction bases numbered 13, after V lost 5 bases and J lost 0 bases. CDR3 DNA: TGTGCCAGCAGCCACCGCCCAGGGCCAGGGGGCTCTGGAAACACCATATATTTT. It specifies CASSHRPGPGGSGNTIYF.

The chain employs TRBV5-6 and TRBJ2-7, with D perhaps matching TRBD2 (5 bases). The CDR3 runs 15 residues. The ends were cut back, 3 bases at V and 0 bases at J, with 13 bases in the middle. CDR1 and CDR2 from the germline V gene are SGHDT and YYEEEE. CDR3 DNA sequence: TGTGCCAGCAGCTCACAAGCGGTCCTCTCCTACGAGCAGTACTTC. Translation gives CASSSQAVLSYEQYF. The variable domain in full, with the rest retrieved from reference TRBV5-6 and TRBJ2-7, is DAGVTQSPTHLIKTRGQQVTLRCSPKSGHDTVSWYQQALGQGPQFIFQYYEEEERQRGNFPDRFSGHQFPNYSSELNVNALLLGDSALYLCASSSQAVLSYEQYFGPGTRLTVT.

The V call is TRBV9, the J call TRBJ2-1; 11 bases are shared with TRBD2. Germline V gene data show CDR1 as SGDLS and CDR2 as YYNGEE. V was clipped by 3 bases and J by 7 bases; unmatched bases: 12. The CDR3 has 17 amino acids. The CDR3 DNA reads TGTGCCAGCAGCGGACTTATAGCGGGGGGGCGTGGGAATGAGCAGTTCTTC. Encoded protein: CASSGLIAGGRGNEQFF.

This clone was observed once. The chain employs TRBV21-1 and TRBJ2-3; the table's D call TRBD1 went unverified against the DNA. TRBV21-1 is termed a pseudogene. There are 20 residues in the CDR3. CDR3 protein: CASSPPTLVDYRGGSDTQYF. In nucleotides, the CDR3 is TGTGCCAGCAGCCCCCCGACCTTAGTTGATTACAGGGGAGGCTCAGATACGCAGTATTTT.

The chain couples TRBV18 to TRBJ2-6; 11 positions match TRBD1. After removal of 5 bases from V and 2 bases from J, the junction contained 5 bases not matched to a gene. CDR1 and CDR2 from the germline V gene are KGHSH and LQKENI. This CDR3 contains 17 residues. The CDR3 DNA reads TGTGCCAGCTCAGCTGGACAGGGGGCGCCTGGGGCCAACGTCCTGACTTTC. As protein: CASSAGQGAPGANVLTF.

The CDR3 loop reads CASSPGTSGGTDTQYF. CDR3 DNA sequence: TGTGCCAGCAGCCCGGGCACTAGCGGGGGTACAGATACGCAGTATTTT. The V call is TRBV3-1 (or the pseudogene TRBV3-2), the J call TRBJ2-3, with 11 bases fitting TRBD2. CDR1 and CDR2 (germline): LGHDT, YNNKEL (reference sequence). This CDR3 has 16 residues. Trimming took 4 bases from V and 3 from J; bases not matched to a gene: 6.

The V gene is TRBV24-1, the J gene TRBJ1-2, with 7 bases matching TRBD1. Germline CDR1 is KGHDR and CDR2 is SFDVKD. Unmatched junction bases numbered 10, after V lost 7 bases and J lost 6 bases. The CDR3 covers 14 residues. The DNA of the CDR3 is TGTGCCACCAGAAAGACCAGGGGGGAAAATGGCTACACCTTC. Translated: CATRKTRGENGYTF.

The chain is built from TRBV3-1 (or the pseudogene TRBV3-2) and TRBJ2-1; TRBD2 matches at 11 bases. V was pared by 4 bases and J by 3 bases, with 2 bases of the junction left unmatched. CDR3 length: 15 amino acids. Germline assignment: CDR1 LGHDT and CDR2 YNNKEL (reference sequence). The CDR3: CASSPLAGGYNEQFF. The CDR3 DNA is TGTGCCAGCAGCCCCCTAGCGGGGGGCTACAATGAGCAGTTCTTC.

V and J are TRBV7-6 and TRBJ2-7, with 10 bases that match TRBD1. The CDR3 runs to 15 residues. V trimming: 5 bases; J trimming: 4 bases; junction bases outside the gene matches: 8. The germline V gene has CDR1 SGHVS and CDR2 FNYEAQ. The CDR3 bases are TGTGCCAGCAGCCATGGGACAGGGGAAGGTTACGAGCAGTACTTC. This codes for CASSHGTGEGYEQYF.

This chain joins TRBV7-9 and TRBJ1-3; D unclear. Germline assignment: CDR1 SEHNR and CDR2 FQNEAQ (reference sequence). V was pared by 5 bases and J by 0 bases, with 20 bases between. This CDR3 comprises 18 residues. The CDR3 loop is CASSHRTSNPSSGNTIYF. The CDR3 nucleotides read TGTGCCAGCAGCCATCGGACCAGTAACCCTTCCTCTGGAAACACCATATATTTT.

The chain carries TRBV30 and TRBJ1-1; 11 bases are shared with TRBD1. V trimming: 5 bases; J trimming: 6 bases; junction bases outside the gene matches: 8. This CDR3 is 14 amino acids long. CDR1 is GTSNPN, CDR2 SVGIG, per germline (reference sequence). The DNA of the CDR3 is TGTGCCTGGCACGGGACAGGGGGAGGTTCTGAAGCTTTCTTT. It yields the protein CAWHGTGGGSEAFF.

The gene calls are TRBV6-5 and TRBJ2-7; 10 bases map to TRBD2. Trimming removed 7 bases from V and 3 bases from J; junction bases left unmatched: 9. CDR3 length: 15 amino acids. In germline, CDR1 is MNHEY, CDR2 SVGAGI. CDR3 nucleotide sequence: TGTGCCAGCACCAACGGGGTAGCGGGGGGCTACGAGCAGTACTTC. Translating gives CASTNGVAGGYEQYF.

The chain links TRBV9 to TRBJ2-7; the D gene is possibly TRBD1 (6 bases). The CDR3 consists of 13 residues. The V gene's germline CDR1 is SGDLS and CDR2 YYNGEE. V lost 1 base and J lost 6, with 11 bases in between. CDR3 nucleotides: TGTGCCAGCAGCGTAACAGGGCTGTCCGAGCAGTACTTC. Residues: CASSVTGLSEQYF.

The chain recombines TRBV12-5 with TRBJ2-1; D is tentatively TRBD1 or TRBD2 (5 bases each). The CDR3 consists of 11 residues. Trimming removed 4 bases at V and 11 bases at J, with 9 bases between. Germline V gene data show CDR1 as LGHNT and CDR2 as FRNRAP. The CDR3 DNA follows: TGTGCTAGTGGTTCGGGACCCCAGCAGTTCTTC. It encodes CASGSGPQQFF.

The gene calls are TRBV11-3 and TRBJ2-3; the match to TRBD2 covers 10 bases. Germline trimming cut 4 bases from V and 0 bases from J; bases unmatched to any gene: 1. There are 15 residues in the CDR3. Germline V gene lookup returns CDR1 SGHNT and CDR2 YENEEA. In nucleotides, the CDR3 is TGTGCCAGCAGCTCGGGACTAGCGAGCACAGATACGCAGTATTTT. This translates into CASSSGLASTDTQYF.

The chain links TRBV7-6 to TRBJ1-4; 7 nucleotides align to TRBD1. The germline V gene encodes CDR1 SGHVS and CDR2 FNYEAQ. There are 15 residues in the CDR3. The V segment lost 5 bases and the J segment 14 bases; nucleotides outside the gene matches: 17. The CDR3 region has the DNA TGTGCCAGCAGCCCCGACAGTGGTTTCGGGACAGTTCTGTTTTTT. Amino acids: CASSPDSGFGTVLFF.